Below are 7 T cell receptor beta chains sequenced from a single sample in a study of blood T cell repertoires in COVID-19. Clones were read by immunoSEQ multiplex PCR, and TCRdb kept only the in-frame ones, dropping some. Of about 250,000 clones listed, under 95% are singletons. Sequencing was carried out using PBMCs or T cells enriched from blood (not recorded which). The receptors were sampled from a woman aged 18-29 years who had recovered from COVID-19.

The table lists this clone with a few counts. The rearrangement joins TRBV6-5 to TRBJ2-1; 9 bases align to TRBD1. J gave up 4 bases and V 6 bases, and 4 bases lay outside the gene matches. This CDR3 region has 14 residues. Germline lookup yields CDR1 MNHEY and CDR2 SVGAGI. The CDR3 DNA is TGTGCCAGCAGACAGGGGGCTGAATACAATGAGCAGTTCTTC. This gives the protein CASRQGAEYNEQFF.

This rearrangement joins TRBV7-2 to TRBJ1-1, with D hard to call. Germline CDR1 SGHTA, CDR2 FQGNSA. This CDR3 is 14 amino acids long. V was cut by 5 bases and J by 5 bases, with 15 bases left in between. In DNA form, the CDR3 reads TGTGCCAGCAGCCCGGCGGGTATGAGGACTGAAGCTTTCTTT. Amino acids: CASSPAGMRTEAFF.

The gene calls are TRBV4-3 and TRBJ2-1; D call uncertain. Germline loops: CDR1 LGHNA, CDR2 YSLEER. V lost 3 bases and J lost 11, with 8 bases in between. The CDR3 length is 11 residues. The CDR3 coding sequence is TGCGCCAGCAGCCACGGGTCGCAGCAGTTCTTC. Residues: CASSHGSQQFF.

The V gene is TRBV6-6, the J gene TRBJ1-2; TRBD1 is a possible D gene (6 bases). Trimming shortened V by 6 bases and J by 8 bases, and 16 bases separated the two germline ends. The CDR3 has 13 amino acids. The germline V gene has CDR1 MNHNY and CDR2 SVGAGI (reference sequence). CDR3 residues: CASSHRSGEGYTF. CDR3 sequence (DNA): TGTGCCAGCAGCCACCGATCAGGGGAGGGCTACACCTTC.

The chain is built from TRBV27 and TRBJ1-4; TRBD1 is a possible D gene (6 bases). The germline CDR1 and CDR2 sequences are MNHEY and SMNVEV (reference sequence). The CDR3 totals 16 residues. V lost 7 bases to trimming and J lost 0 bases, with 15 bases between them. The CDR3 nucleotides are TGTGCCAGCACCCTTTCCGGGGGGCCAACTAATGAAAAACTGTTTTTT. It translates to CASTLSGGPTNEKLFF.

J is TRBJ2-7 and V is TRBV5-1; D remains unclear. The CDR3 sequence is 13 residues long. Germline V gene sequence: CDR1 SGHRS, CDR2 YFSETQ. The V and J ends lost 1 base and 0 bases respectively, with 5 bases between them. The CDR3 here is CASSLTSSYEQYF. The CDR3 bases are TGCGCCAGCAGCTTGACCAGCTCCTACGAGCAGTACTTC.

The chain employs TRBV3-1 (or the pseudogene TRBV3-2) and TRBJ2-1; 7 bases match TRBD1. The CDR3 is made up of 13 amino acids. The germline V gene has CDR1 LGHDT and CDR2 YNNKEL (reference sequence). J lost 9 bases, V lost 5 bases, and 7 bases had no gene match. CDR3 residues: CASSEGTAVEQFF. The CDR3 DNA reads as TGTGCCAGCAGCGAGGGGACAGCGGTTGAGCAGTTCTTC.